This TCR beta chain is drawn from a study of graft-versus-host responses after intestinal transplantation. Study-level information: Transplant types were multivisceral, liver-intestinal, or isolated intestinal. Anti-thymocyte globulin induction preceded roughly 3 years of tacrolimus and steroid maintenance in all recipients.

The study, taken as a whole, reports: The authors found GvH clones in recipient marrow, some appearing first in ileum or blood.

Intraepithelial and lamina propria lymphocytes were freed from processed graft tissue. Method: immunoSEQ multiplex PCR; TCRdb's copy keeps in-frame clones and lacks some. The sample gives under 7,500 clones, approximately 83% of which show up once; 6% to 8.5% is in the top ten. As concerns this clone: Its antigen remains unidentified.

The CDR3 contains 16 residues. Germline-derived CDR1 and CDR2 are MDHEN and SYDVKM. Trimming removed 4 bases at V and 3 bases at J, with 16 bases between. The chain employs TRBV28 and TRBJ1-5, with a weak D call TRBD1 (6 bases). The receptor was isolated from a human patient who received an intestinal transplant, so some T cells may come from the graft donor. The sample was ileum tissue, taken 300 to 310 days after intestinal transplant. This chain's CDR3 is CASSSGVGFSNQPQHF. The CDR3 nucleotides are TGTGCCAGCAGTTCAGGGGTAGGGTTTTCCAATCAGCCCCAGCATTTT.